What follows are 19 T cell receptor beta chains derived from one specimen sequenced in a study of chemoradiotherapy in HPV16-positive cancers. The method was immunoSEQ multiplex PCR; TCRdb's version includes in-frame clones alone and lacks a portion of them. The table records about 23,000 clones, approximately 84% of them present only once. The input for sequencing was blood, taken from a patient who underwent chemoradiotherapy. These receptors came from a human donor with HPV-associated anogenital cancer.

V and J are TRBV7-3 and TRBJ2-7; D call uncertain. The germline gives CDR1 SGHTA, CDR2 FQGTGA. Between the trimmed V and J ends, which lost 3 bases and 0 bases, there was a span of 9 bases. This CDR3 is built from 14 residues. DNA of the CDR3: TGTGCCAGCAGCTTTACCTCAAGCTCCTACGAGCAGTACTTC. It encodes CASSFTSSSYEQYF.

Comments on this clone: Within the sample, other DNA sequences also encode this same CDR3. This sequence joins TRBV5-1 and TRBJ1-4, with D possibly being TRBD1 (6 bases). CDR3 size: 14 residues. Germline-derived CDR1 and CDR2 are SGHRS and YFSETQ. With 3 bases removed from V and 4 bases from J, the gap between germline ends came to 10 bases. The CDR3 region has the DNA TGCGCCAGCAGCTCGACAGGCCTTAATGAAAAACTGTTTTTT. Translated: CASSSTGLNEKLFF.

The V call is TRBV5-6, the J call TRBJ1-2, with 8 positions matching TRBD1. Per germline, CDR1 SGHDT and CDR2 YYEEEE. This CDR3 spans 15 amino acids. V shed 4 bases and J 5 bases; nucleotides not matched to a gene: 10. The DNA for the CDR3 is TGTGCCAGCAGCGAGCCGGGACAGGATATTTATGGCTACACCTTC. Protein product: CASSEPGQDIYGYTF.

This clone was picked up a small number of times. The chain joins TRBV19 to TRBJ1-6; D is unresolved. V was shortened by 0 bases and J by 7 bases, with 10 bases between the two germline ends. Germline CDR1 LNHDA, CDR2 SQIVND (reference sequence). The CDR3 runs to 15 residues. The CDR3 reads CASSIEAGRNSPLHF. For the CDR3, the DNA is TGTGCCAGTAGTATAGAGGCTGGAAGGAATTCACCCCTCCACTTT.

This clone was observed a single time. The genes are TRBV19 and TRBJ2-2; D is possibly TRBD1 or TRBD2 (5 bases each). Looked up from germline, CDR1 is LNHDA and CDR2 is SQIVND (reference sequence). This CDR3 spans 15 amino acids. Trimming left V 0 bases short and J 1 base short, with 6 bases between. This CDR3 reads CASSIEGENTGELFF. The CDR3 DNA sequence: TGTGCCAGTAGTATAGAGGGGGAGAACACCGGGGAGCTGTTTTTT. The full variable domain, with the rest looked up from reference TRBV19 and TRBJ2-2, is DGGITQSPKYLFRKEGQNVTLSCEQNLNHDAMYWYRQDPGQGLRLIYYSQIVNDFQKGDIAEGYSVSREKKESFPLTVTSAQKNPTAFYLCASSIEGENTGELFFGEGSRLTVL.

V usage is TRBV18 and J usage is TRBJ2-7, with 10 bases identical to TRBD2. Germline assignment: CDR1 KGHSH and CDR2 LQKENI. The J segment lost 1 base and the V segment lost 9 bases, leaving 6 bases of the junction unmatched. The CDR3 covers 14 residues. The DNA for the CDR3 is TGTGCCAGTTCGGAACTAGCGGGGTCCTACGAGCAGTACTTC. This encodes CASSELAGSYEQYF.

The V gene is TRBV4-1, the J gene TRBJ2-5, with 9 bases that match TRBD1. The end of the DNA is better explained by TRBJ2-7, so the J call may be wrong. The CDR3 has 15 amino acids. The germline V gene has CDR1 MGHRA and CDR2 YSYEKL. This chain's CDR3 is CASSQVGDRAHEQYF. The CDR3 nucleotides read TGCGCCAGCAGCCAAGTGGGGGACAGGGCCCACGAGCAGTACTTC.

The rearrangement joins TRBV29-1 to TRBJ2-5; the D gene is possibly TRBD2 (6 bases). The DNA matches TRBJ2-7 better at its end, which makes the J call doubtful. Germline V gives CDR1 SQVTM, CDR2 ANQGSEA. The CDR3 spans 13 residues. The CDR3, as DNA: TGCAGCGTTTATAGGAGGGGAACCTACGAGCAGTACTTC. Its translation: CSVYRRGTYEQYF.

This rearrangement joins TRBV10-3 to TRBJ1-6; 7 bases line up with TRBD1. The J segment lost 8 bases and the V segment lost 7 bases, leaving 5 bases of the junction unmatched. Germline V CDR1 and CDR2: ENHRY, SYGVKD. The CDR3 loop spans 13 amino acids. CDR3 loop: CAIMAQGDSPLHF. In DNA, the CDR3 is TGTGCCATCATGGCGCAGGGGGATTCACCCCTCCACTTT.

The chain has TRBV19 and TRBJ2-4; no clear D. The CDR3 totals 15 residues. Germline V gene lookup returns CDR1 LNHDA and CDR2 SQIVND (reference sequence). Trimming left V 4 bases short and J 2 bases short, with 12 bases between. CDR3 DNA sequence: TGTGCCAGTAGTAGGCTCCTTGGGTCCAAAAACATTCAGTACTTC. Translated: CASSRLLGSKNIQYF.

The chain joins TRBV27 to TRBJ2-5, with TRBD2 identical over 7 bases. Looked up from germline, CDR1 is MNHEY and CDR2 is SMNVEV (reference sequence). V dropped 7 bases and J dropped 2; count of bases not matched to a gene: 13. The CDR3 consists of 16 residues. CDR3 region: CASKPRGGRRQETQYF. DNA of the CDR3: TGTGCCAGCAAGCCAAGGGGCGGGAGAAGGCAAGAGACCCAGTACTTC.

The rearrangement joins TRBV5-8 to TRBJ2-1, with D maybe TRBD2 (7 bases). Germline V lookup: CDR1 SGHTS, CDR2 YDEGEE. The CDR3 length is 14 residues. V was pared by 3 bases and J by 9 bases, with 16 bases between. CDR3 protein: CASSYRYGGREQFF. The CDR3 region has the DNA TGTGCCAGCAGCTACCGGTACGGGGGGCGTGAGCAGTTCTTC.

This chain connects TRBV19 to TRBJ2-7, with TRBD2 matching 8 bases. The CDR3 covers 14 residues. The V gene end was trimmed by 6 bases and the J gene end by 0 bases; junction bases not matched to a gene: 4. The V gene's germline CDR1 is LNHDA and CDR2 SQIVND (reference sequence). This chain's CDR3 is CASSRGGSSYEQYF. CDR3 bases: TGTGCCAGTAGCCGGGGGGGGAGCTCCTACGAGCAGTACTTC.

Notes on this clone: Mismatch with germline at one junction end may stem from a read error. The chain couples TRBV2 to TRBJ1-5, with 8 bases lining up with TRBD1. The CDR3 consists of 14 residues. Looked up from germline, CDR1 is SNHLY and CDR2 is FYNNEI. CDR3 in DNA: TGTGCCAGCAGCCGGACAGGGATCGATCAACCCCAGCATTTT. Translated, it gives CASSRTGIDQPQHF.

This clone was observed a handful of times. V gene TRBV6-1 combines with J gene TRBJ1-3, with D unresolved. CDR3 length: 15 residues. Germline V lookup: CDR1 MNHNS, CDR2 SASEGT. Deletions cut 6 bases from V and 0 bases from J, with 12 bases between. The CDR3 loop is CASSRDGYSGNTIYF. In DNA form, the CDR3 reads TGTGCCAGCAGCAGAGACGGATACTCTGGAAACACCATATATTTT.

V is TRBV7-2 and J is TRBJ1-2; the match to TRBD1 covers 8 bases. The CDR3 loop spans 13 amino acids. V lost 2 bases, J lost 8 bases, and 4 bases stayed unmatched. Germline lookup yields CDR1 SGHTA and CDR2 FQGNSA. The CDR3 sequence is CASSLTGGTGYTF. As DNA, the CDR3 is TGTGCCAGCAGCTTAACAGGGGGAACCGGCTACACCTTC. Full variable domain (missing parts from reference TRBV7-2 and TRBJ1-2): GAGVSQSPSNKVTEKGKDVELRCDPISGHTALYWYRQSLGQGLEFLIYFQGNSAPDKSGLPSDRFSAERTGGSVSTLTIQRTQQEDSAVYLCASSLTGGTGYTFGSGTRLTVV.

The chain carries TRBV4-3 and TRBJ1-1; the D is unclear. Per the germline V gene, CDR1 is LGHNA and CDR2 is YSLEER. This CDR3 has 16 amino acids. V lost 0 bases, J lost 5 bases, and 16 bases lay in between. CDR3 amino acids: CASSQDARTRRTEAFF. CDR3 nucleotide sequence: TGCGCCAGCAGCCAAGATGCCCGGACGAGGAGGACTGAAGCTTTCTTT.

The chain has TRBV5-6 and TRBJ1-2; tentative D call: TRBD1 (6 bases). The V gene's germline CDR1 is SGHDT and CDR2 YYEEEE. The CDR3 is made up of 13 amino acids. V was shortened by 6 bases and J by 8 bases, with 17 bases between the two germline ends. CDR3 nucleotides: TGTGCCAGCACCCCAACAGGGCTTAGCGGCTACACCTTC. Translating it yields CASTPTGLSGYTF. Together with reference TRBV5-6 and TRBJ1-2, the CDR3 gives the full variable domain: DAGVTQSPTHLIKTRGQQVTLRCSPKSGHDTVSWYQQALGQGPQFIFQYYEEEERQRGNFPDRFSGHQFPNYSSELNVNALLLGDSALYLCASTPTGLSGYTFGSGTRLTVV.

By share, this clone ranks as medium-sized. The chain has TRBV5-1 and TRBJ1-6; no reliable D call. The germline V gene encodes CDR1 SGHRS and CDR2 YFSETQ. Trimming removed 2 bases at V and 10 bases at J, with 10 bases between. This CDR3 has 13 residues. Written as DNA, the CDR3 is TGCGCCAGCAGCTTATGGGTCGAGTCACCCCTCCACTTT. Translation gives CASSLWVESPLHF.